This entry lists 10 T cell receptor beta chains sequenced from one sample in a study of graft-versus-host responses after intestinal transplantation. To release intraepithelial and lamina propria lymphocytes, the graft tissue was processed. The method was immunoSEQ multiplex PCR; TCRdb's version includes in-frame clones alone and lacks a portion of them. Here the sample spans 15,000 or so clones, 82% being singletons. The sequencing here drew on ileum tissue, taken 17 days after transplant. The receptor source for this set is a human patient who received an intestinal transplant, so some T cells may come from the graft donor.

Remarks on this clone: The DNA is omitted, as the CDR3 cannot be located on it reliably, and the CDR3 follows TCRdb's listing. This chain joins TRBV28 and TRBJ1-1; TRBD1 was called by the table and not checked on the DNA. The CDR3 spans 14 residues, counting both ends. The germline V gene has CDR1 MDHEN and CDR2 SYDVKM. This chain's CDR3 is CASSSSGQTLEAFF.

Concerning this clone: Other DNA sequences within the sample encode an identical CDR3. The chain employs TRBV18 and TRBJ1-1; D not certain. V was cut by 4 bases and J by 1 base, with 7 bases left in between. This CDR3 is 13 amino acids long. Germline V gene sequence: CDR1 KGHSH, CDR2 LQKENI. CDR3 region: CASSLDPNTEAFF. The CDR3 region has the DNA TGTGCCAGCTCACTCGACCCGAACACTGAAGCTTTCTTT.

The chain uses TRBV18 and TRBJ2-1; maybe TRBD1 (6 bases). The V end lost 3 bases, the J end lost 4 bases, and 13 bases lay between the germline ends. CDR1 is KGHSH and CDR2 is LQKENI in the germline V gene. The CDR3 length is 15 residues. The CDR3 sequence: CASSPGATNYNEQFF. For the CDR3, the DNA is TGTGCCAGCTCACCGGGGGCCACTAATTACAATGAGCAGTTCTTC.

This rearrangement joins TRBV18 to TRBJ2-7; D is ambiguous. Trimming left V 6 bases short and J 7 bases short, with 19 bases between. Germline CDR1 is KGHSH and CDR2 is LQKENI. The CDR3 runs to 14 residues. In nucleotides, the CDR3 is TGTGCCAGCTCCTTAACGACAAGCGAAGTAGAGCAGTACTTC. This sequence encodes CASSLTTSEVEQYF. The full variable domain, rest sourced from reference TRBV18 and TRBJ2-7, is NAGVMQNPRHLVRRRGQEARLRCSPMKGHSHVYWYRQLPEEGLKFMVYLQKENIIDESGMPKERFSAEFPKEGPSILRIQQVVRGDSAAYFCASSLTTSEVEQYFGPGTRLTVT.

The chain is built from TRBV5-1 and TRBJ2-5; the D is unclear. CDR1 is SGHRS, CDR2 YFSETQ, per germline. This CDR3 has 15 residues. The V and J ends lost 4 bases and 2 bases respectively, with 15 bases between them. CDR3 nucleotides: TGCGCCAGCAGCCTCCTTCCCGCAGGACAAGAGACCCAGTACTTC. Encoded protein: CASSLLPAGQETQYF.

The chain employs TRBV5-6 and TRBJ1-2; 10 bases are a match to TRBD1. Germline CDR1 reads SGHDT; CDR2 reads YYEEEE. The junction had 2 bases not matched to a gene; V was cut back by 2 bases and J by 4 bases. The CDR3 loop spans 14 amino acids. The CDR3 nucleotides read TGTGCCAGCAGCTTAGGGGACAGGGGCTATGGCTACACCTTC. This codes for CASSLGDRGYGYTF.

This clone was seen only a few times. This chain connects TRBV20-1 to TRBJ2-7; no reliable D call. Per germline, CDR1 DFQATT and CDR2 SNEGSKA (reference sequence). The CDR3 contains 10 residues. Trimming removed 0 bases from V and 4 bases from J, with 1 base in between. The CDR3 DNA reads TGCAGTGCTAGAGAGTACGAGCAGTACTTC. Protein: CSAREYEQYF.

This clone has just one count. The chain recombines TRBV4-3 with TRBJ2-5; 7 bases line up with TRBD2. This CDR3 is 15 amino acids long. Trimming removed 4 bases from V and 4 bases from J; junction bases left unmatched: 9. The V gene's germline CDR1 is LGHNA and CDR2 YSLEER. The CDR3 loop is CASSPTGWGGETQYF. The CDR3 coding sequence is TGCGCCAGCAGCCCGACGGGCTGGGGGGGAGAGACCCAGTACTTC.

This chain's CDR3 is CASSPDRRTDTQYF. The CDR3 DNA is TGTGCCAGCTCCCCTGACCGGCGCACAGATACGCAGTATTTT. The V gene is TRBV2, the J gene TRBJ2-3, with no clear D. The CDR3 has 14 residues. V was clipped by 8 bases and J by 1 base, with 13 bases between them. Per the germline V gene, CDR1 is SNHLY and CDR2 is FYNNEI.

This chain connects TRBV5-1 to TRBJ2-7, with unresolved D. Germline values: CDR1 SGHRS, CDR2 YFSETQ. Deletions cut 0 bases from V and 4 bases from J, with 17 bases between. The CDR3 consists of 16 residues. CDR3 sequence: CASSLVGWVPPYEQYF. The CDR3, as DNA: TGCGCCAGCAGCTTGGTAGGGTGGGTCCCCCCTTACGAGCAGTACTTC.